This T cell receptor (beta chain) was sequenced during a study of blood T cells in healthy people across ages. Points from the study as a whole: Investigators treated diversity estimates from one million T cells as underestimates.

A second PCR, run for about 6 to 11 cycles, used a sample-barcoded 5' primer plus a J-beta primer mix. TCRdb ran MiXCR on the 5' RACE reads and lists one entry per CDR3 protein. The sample contains 1.5 million to 2 million distinct CDR3 sequences, roughly 27% of which appear only once. Only a few counts were recorded for this clonotype. The antigen remains undetermined. The receptor was derived from a woman under 40 in good health. Sequenced: blood.

Here the CDR3 reads CASSQVGDYNEQFF. In DNA form, the CDR3 reads TGTGCCAGCAGCCAAGTCGGGGACTACAATGAGCAGTTCTTC. The chain uses TRBV3-1 and TRBJ2-1, with D possibly being TRBD2 (5 bases). The CDR3 covers 14 residues. From germline, CDR1 is LGHDT and CDR2 YNNKEL (reference sequence). With 1 base removed from V and 3 bases from J, the gap between germline ends came to 7 bases.